A single T cell receptor beta chain is shown here with its context. This receptor's antigen is unknown. No clone much larger than this one lies a single base away; base qualities are absent. The sample originates from a study of STAT5B mutations in CD4+ large granular lymphocyte leukemia (dated by TCRdb to about 2022). About the study as a whole: Among the healthy controls, the CDR3 'QG' motif was associated with a particular HLA allele. Flow cytometry on FACSCanto II or FACSVerse showed that the purified fractions were more than 95% pure among lymphocytes. The study compared the TCRbeta repertoires of patients with CD4+ T-cell large granular lymphocyte leukemia against those of healthy blood donors. The full study reports these points: The main leukemic clonotypes were found to be private to each patient, although 25% to 30% of the main leukemic clonotypes were detected at low frequency in the non-leukemic repertoires of other patients. Data were not HLA-matched; higher clonality in CD4+ versus CD8+ T-LGLL could reflect the relatively small sample size. Enrichment of TRBV06-family usage was observed among the top patient clones (8/27) relative to healthy controls (2/35). Greater clonality appeared to be present in CD4-sorted patient repertoires than in healthy CD4+ repertoires, and the difference was retained after the putative leukemic clones were removed.

The healthy control group was made up of approximately 40 blood donors, and the Finnish Red Cross blood service supplied their buffy coats. All TCR-sequenced material derived from peripheral blood: patient blood samples and healthy donor buffy coats. Peripheral blood mononuclear cells were isolated by Ficoll-Hypaque gradient centrifugation. CD4+ cells were purified magnetically from the buffy coats of healthy controls. The Gentra Puregene Cell and Tissue kit was used to extract genomic DNA, and a Qubit 2.0 fluorometer was used to measure the amount of genomic DNA. Reading the germline V gene (reference sequence) gives CDR1 SEHNR and CDR2 FQNEAQ. The junction carries 9 bases between V and J, which are trimmed by 4 bases and 2 bases respectively. The CDR3 covers 13 residues, taking in both the cysteine and the phenylalanine. Of the read, only the CDR3 DNA is kept; its 39 bases are in frame from base 1.

The immunoSEQ assay at survey resolution was used to sequence TCRbeta rearrangements from genomic DNA. As for the original processing: In the TCR sequencing data, the smallest productive clonotype frequency that could be detected was 2.59 x 10-5. Only productive TCRbeta rearrangements, meaning sequences that were complete and in-frame, were kept for the analyses. The clonality of each sample was calculated as Simpson clonality in the immunoSEQ Analyzer version 3.0. Clones were grouped by frequency into very rare, small, medium, large (1-20%) or hyperexpanded (>20%) categories. Generation probabilities were estimated with OLGA 1.2.3, V-gene circos plots were made with VDJtools, specificities were searched in VDJdb, and CDR3 motifs were identified with GLIPH. TCRdb limited this immuneACCESS table to in-frame rearrangements with V and J called. A share of clones is missing; checked studies link under half to unresolved V genes, and the rest is unexplained. V and J calls and clone size are as listed in that table; D and trimming were resolved from the DNA. The sample table records about 30,000 clones; roughly nine tenths of these occur just once. Roughly 3.3% of the sample is taken by the ten largest.

The TCR sequence derives from a human donor in good health. The V and J segments used are TRBV7-9 and TRBJ2-7; the D gene assignment is ambiguous. Specimen: CD4+ T cells from blood buffy coats. The CDR3 loop reads CASSSHGAYEQYF. Read as DNA, the sequence is TGTGCCAGCAGCTCCCATGGGGCCTACGAGCAGTACTTC.